This T cell receptor beta chain stems from a study of T cell responses to AZD1222 COVID-19 vaccine (dated by TCRdb to about 2021). The study in broad terms: A total of about 240 trial participants underwent TCR sequencing, of whom approximately 210 received two doses of AZD1222 and some 26 received two doses of the MenACWY control vaccine. Trial participants were enrolled by age into 18-55, 56-69 and 70-plus year subgroups, with around 150, 28 and 57 TCR-sequenced participants respectively. Paper-wide results and their limitations: The 56-69-year group was small, and its depth increase did not reach significance, likely because of low power. Because no day 14 peak-response samples were available, repertoires were characterized only after the peak T cell response. Nearly half of unique spike-specific TCRs reportedly recognized epitopes outside regions mutated in the B.1.351 and B.1.1.7 variants. A significant rise in spike-specific TCR breadth and depth was observed after two AZD1222 doses relative to day 0 and relative to MenACWY recipients. Conclusions about previously exposed vaccinees are limited, since just five or six AZD1222 recipients were seropositive for SARS-CoV-2 at baseline. Participants were mostly white British and included more females than males, and it was suggested by the authors that clonal diversity may have been underestimated. Vaccine-associated CD4 TCRs spanned the whole spike protein, with dominant responses in regions 160-218 and 743-854.

Regarding this clone: Its target antigen remains unknown. Base quality data are lacking; no much larger clone is found one base away.

The time point label on this specimen signifies: about 28 days (+/-7) after the second vaccine dose. AZD1222 recipients whose second dose came at about 4 weeks and those whose second dose came at about 12 weeks were combined into one group, since spike-specific TCR depth and breadth did not differ between the two schedules. Vaccinee samples came from UK trials COV001 and COV002, including a single-blind randomized controlled phase 2/3 trial of AZD1222 (ChAdOx1 nCoV-19) in healthy adults. Trial participant PBMC samples were collected at day 0 and day 28 after the second dose for TCRbeta chain sequencing. The germline V and J ends show losses of 6 bases and 2 bases respectively, and no gene match explains 6 bases of the junction. According to the germline V gene, CDR1 reads KGHSH and CDR2 reads LQKENI. The CDR3 goes from the cysteine to the phenylalanine over 14 residues. Here the CDR3 DNA is all that survives: 42 bases in frame from base 1.

The CDR3 regions of human TCRbeta chains were analyzed by immunosequencing. The paper's processing steps were these. Repertoire TCRs were checked for matches against a reference library of SARS-CoV-2-specific TCRs that had been generated using the MIRA antigen-specificity platform. Breadth was defined as the fraction of unique TCRs that were SARS-CoV-2-associated. Depth was defined as the fraction of total T cells that were SARS-CoV-2-associated. Using the MIRA data, each spike-specific TCR was assigned both to the spike region to which the TCR was reactive and to a CD4 or CD8 class. Log10-transformed breadth and depth values were compared by one-way ANOVA with Sidak's multiple comparisons tests. TCRdb obtained this table from immuneACCESS and retained in-frame rearrangements with V and J assigned. These tables miss some clones; where compared with another copy, unresolved V genes account for less than half of the shortfall, and the remainder is unexplained. The V and J calls and the clone size are those of that table, but D and trimming were determined from the DNA. Present in this sample are more than 110,000 clones, around 89% of which were seen just once. The ten largest make up approximately 3% of the sample.

Sequencing was performed on peripheral blood, taken 28 days after the second AZD1222 dose. This receptor was identified in an adult who received the AZD1222 COVID-19 vaccine. The chain is made from TRBV18 and TRBJ2-7; 8 junctional bases match TRBD1. The CDR3 protein: CASSPDREPYEQYF. The nucleotide sequence reads TGTGCCAGCTCTCCGGACAGGGAACCCTACGAGCAGTACTTC.